The clone carrying this TCR beta chain has more than one count but fewer than ten. This record belongs to a study of blood T cell repertoires in COVID-19. In the study overall: T cells, B-cell-depleted T cells, or PBMCs supplied cDNA or gDNA.

Original processing methods: Reference gene primer amplification yielded estimated nucleated cell counts. Sequencing was performed with immunoSEQ multiplex PCR; in TCRdb, only in-frame clones are kept and a portion is missing. V, J and clone size reflect that table, while D and trimming were determined from the DNA. The repertoire has 88,000 or so clones, 86% of them found once; the top ten carry roughly 6.5%. The CDR3 spans 15 residues. V dropped 4 bases and J dropped 2 bases, with 11 bases sitting between them. Germline loops: CDR1 LNHNV, CDR2 YYDKDF (reference sequence). The clonotype originates from a man between 60 and 75 years old with acute or convalescent COVID-19. The sample comprised peripheral blood. The rearrangement uses TRBV15 and TRBJ2-2; D perhaps matches TRBD1 (6 bases). The CDR3, as DNA: TGTGCCACCAGCATGGGGACACTCAACACCGGGGAGCTGTTTTTT. This encodes CATSMGTLNTGELFF.